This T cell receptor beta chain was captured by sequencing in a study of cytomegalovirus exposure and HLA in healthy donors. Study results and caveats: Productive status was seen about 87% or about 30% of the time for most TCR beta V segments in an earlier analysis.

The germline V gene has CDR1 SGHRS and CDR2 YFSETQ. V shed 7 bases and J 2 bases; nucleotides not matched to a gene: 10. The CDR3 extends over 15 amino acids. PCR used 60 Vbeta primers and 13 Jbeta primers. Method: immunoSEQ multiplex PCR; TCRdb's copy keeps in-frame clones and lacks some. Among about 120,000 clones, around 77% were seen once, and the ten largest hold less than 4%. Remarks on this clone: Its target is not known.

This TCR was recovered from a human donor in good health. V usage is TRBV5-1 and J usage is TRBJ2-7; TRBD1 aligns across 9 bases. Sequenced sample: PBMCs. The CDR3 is CASGPVGTGPYEQYF. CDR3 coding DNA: TGCGCCAGCGGTCCAGTAGGGACAGGGCCCTACGAGCAGTACTTC. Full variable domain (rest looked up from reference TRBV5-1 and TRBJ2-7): KAGVTQTPRYLIKTRGQQVTLSCSPISGHRSVSWYQQTPGQGLQFLFEYFSETQRNKGNFPGRFSGRQFSNSRSEMNVSTLELGDSALYLCASGPVGTGPYEQYFGPGTRLTVT.